The clone carrying this TCR beta chain was detected only once. The authors' processing: Nucleated cell number was recorded as an estimate derived from reference gene primer amplification. Method: immunoSEQ multiplex PCR; TCRdb's copy keeps in-frame clones and lacks some. V, J and clone size were drawn from that table, and D and trimming were deduced from the DNA. The sample includes some 130,000 clones, roughly nine tenths seen only once; the top ten take over 9.5%. A Seattle source enrolled patients during active infection and followed them longitudinally. The sample is drawn from a study of blood T cell repertoires in COVID-19. Overall study: Samples representing acute and convalescent COVID-19 were sourced from the United States, Italy and Spain. T cells, B-cell-depleted T cells, or PBMCs provided the cDNA or gDNA that served as material.

In germline, CDR1 is MNHNY, CDR2 SVGAGI (reference sequence). CDR3 length: 11 amino acids. V lost 6 bases and J 6 bases, leaving 8 bases between the germline ends. The sequence was obtained from a woman in her seventies with COVID-19, enrolled during active disease. The chain couples TRBV6-6 to TRBJ1-2; D not resolved. Material: peripheral blood. CDR3 protein: CASSLEHGYTF. The CDR3 DNA reads as TGTGCCAGCAGCCTAGAACATGGCTACACCTTC.